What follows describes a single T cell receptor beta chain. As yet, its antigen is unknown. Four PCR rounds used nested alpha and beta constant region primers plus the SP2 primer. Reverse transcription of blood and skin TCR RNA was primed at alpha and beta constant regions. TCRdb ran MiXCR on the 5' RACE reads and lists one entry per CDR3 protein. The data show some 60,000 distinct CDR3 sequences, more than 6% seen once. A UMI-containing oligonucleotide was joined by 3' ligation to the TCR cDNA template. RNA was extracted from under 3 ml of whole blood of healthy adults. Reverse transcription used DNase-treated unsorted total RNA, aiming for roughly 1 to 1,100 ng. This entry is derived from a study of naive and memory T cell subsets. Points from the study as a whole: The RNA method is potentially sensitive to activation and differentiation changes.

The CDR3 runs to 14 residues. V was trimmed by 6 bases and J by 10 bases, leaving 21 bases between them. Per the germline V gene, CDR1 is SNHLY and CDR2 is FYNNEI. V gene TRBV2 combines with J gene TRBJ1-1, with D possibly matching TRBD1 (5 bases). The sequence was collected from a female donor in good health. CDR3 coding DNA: TGTGCCAGCAGGCCCCAATCGGACACGGGAAGAGCTTTCTTT. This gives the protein CASRPQSDTGRAFF.